The next 20 T cell receptor beta chains were all read from a single sample in a study of CD8 T cells in ankylosing spondylitis. From the 5' RACE reads, TCRdb called clonotypes with MiXCR, one entry per CDR3 protein. The data show 150,000 or so distinct CDR3 sequences, approximately 10% seen once. The sample was blood, either unsorted or a sorted T cell fraction (not recorded which). The receptors stem from a male donor with ankylosing spondylitis or in good health (not recorded which).

This clonotype was counted ten times or more. The chain couples TRBV6-1 to TRBJ2-1; 16 bases match TRBD2. J lost 7 bases, V lost 2 bases, and 5 bases had no gene match. CDR1 and CDR2 from the germline V gene are MNHNS and SASEGT. The CDR3 consists of 17 residues. CDR3 region: CASSEWGLAGGGNEQFF. CDR3 in DNA: TGTGCCAGCAGTGAATGGGGACTAGCGGGAGGGGGGAATGAGCAGTTCTTC.

This clonotype was picked up many times. The chain has TRBV10-3 and TRBJ1-3, with D possibly TRBD1 on 6 matching bases. Germline CDR1 is ENHRY and CDR2 is SYGVKD. Trimming pared 8 bases from V and 0 bases from J, leaving 14 bases between. The CDR3 is made up of 15 amino acids. The CDR3 DNA reads as TGTGCCATCTCGGGGGGGGGCATCTCTGGAAACACCATATATTTT. It specifies CAISGGGISGNTIYF.

This clonotype appeared many times. The chain recombines TRBV6-4 with TRBJ2-3; 9 bases match TRBD2. CDR3 length equals 14 residues. Germline values: CDR1 MRHNA, CDR2 SNTAGT. V gave up 3 bases and J gave up 4 bases; unmatched junction bases: 2. CDR3 amino acids: CASSEGLASDTQYF. CDR3 coding DNA: TGTGCCAGCAGTGAGGGACTAGCTTCAGATACGCAGTATTTT.

Many counts were recorded for this clonotype. In DNA, the CDR3 is TGCAGCGTTCATACAACCGCCCAGGACCACTACGAGCAGTACTTC. Amino acids: CSVHTTAQDHYEQYF. This chain connects TRBV29-1 to TRBJ2-7; D gene unclear. V was clipped by 5 bases and J by 3 bases, with 20 bases between them. The CDR3 covers 15 residues. From germline, CDR1 is SQVTM and CDR2 ANQGSEA.

This clonotype was recorded at least ten times. This chain links TRBV20-1 with TRBJ2-1, with 10 bases matching TRBD1. This CDR3 has 13 amino acids. The V and J ends lost 1 base and 6 bases, in that order; junction bases with no gene match: 0. Germline lookup yields CDR1 DFQATT and CDR2 SNEGSKA (reference sequence). The CDR3 here is CSARGTGGNEQFF. The CDR3 DNA sequence: TGCAGTGCTAGAGGGACAGGGGGCAATGAGCAGTTCTTC.

This clonotype showed up many times. This rearrangement joins TRBV9 to TRBJ1-4; 7 bases are a match to TRBD1. The CDR3 has 14 amino acids. The trim removed 5 bases at V and 7 bases at J, leaving 8 bases unmatched. CDR1 and CDR2 from the germline V gene are SGDLS and YYNGEE. The CDR3 DNA reads as TGTGCCAGCAGTAGTCAGGGGGGGGTTGAAAAACTGTTTTTT. It yields the protein CASSSQGGVEKLFF.

This clonotype has only a few counts. The J gene is TRBJ1-1, the V gene TRBV29-1, with D possibly being TRBD1 (6 bases). The germline V and J ends were trimmed by 7 bases and 4 bases, with 22 bases remaining between them. The CDR3 runs to 15 residues. Germline V lookup: CDR1 SQVTM, CDR2 ANQGSEA. This CDR3 is CSAAGRQAAGTEAFF. In DNA, the CDR3 is TGCAGCGCCGCTGGGCGACAGGCCGCAGGCACTGAAGCTTTCTTT.

This clonotype was counted at least ten times. This chain uses TRBV7-8 with TRBJ2-1; 7 bases fit TRBD2. The CDR3 is 14 residues long. Trimming removed 5 bases from V and 8 bases from J; junction bases left unmatched: 9. Per germline, CDR1 SGHVS and CDR2 FQNEAQ. The CDR3 coding sequence is TGTGCCAGCAGCACTAGCGCTCAAATGGATGAGCAGTTCTTC. It is translated as CASSTSAQMDEQFF.

This clonotype occurred many times. The J gene is TRBJ1-1, the V gene TRBV5-6; 8 nucleotides match TRBD1. The CDR3 consists of 15 residues. V lost 3 bases, J lost 1 base, and 5 bases stayed unmatched. Germline loops: CDR1 SGHDT, CDR2 YYEEEE. DNA of the CDR3: TGTGCCAGCAGCTGGGGGACAGGTCAGAACACTGAAGCTTTCTTT. Protein: CASSWGTGQNTEAFF.

The chain uses TRBV7-8 and TRBJ2-3; 11 bases are shared with TRBD2. The CDR3 consists of 13 residues. After removal of 3 bases from V and 8 bases from J, the junction contained 1 base not matched to a gene. Germline CDR1 SGHVS, CDR2 FQNEAQ. CDR3 protein: CASSLLAGGTQYF. CDR3 DNA sequence: TGTGCCAGCAGCTTGCTAGCGGGAGGTACGCAGTATTTT.

There are many counts of this clonotype. The chain is built from TRBV27 and TRBJ2-3, with D perhaps TRBD2 (5 bases). Germline CDR1 reads MNHEY; CDR2 reads SMNVEV (reference sequence). V dropped 0 bases and J dropped 2 bases, with 9 bases sitting between them. This CDR3 comprises 15 residues. CDR3 in amino acids: CASSLSSGPTDTQYF. The CDR3, as DNA: TGTGCCAGCAGTTTATCAAGCGGACCCACAGATACGCAGTATTTT.

This clonotype was recorded a few times. The chain employs TRBV5-1 and TRBJ1-1, with D perhaps TRBD1 (5 bases). Trimming stripped 0 bases from V and 1 base from J, with 10 bases between. This CDR3 comprises 15 residues. CDR1 is SGHRS, CDR2 YFSETQ, per germline. The CDR3 DNA is TGCGCCAGCAGCTTGGCCGTCGGGGGGAACACTGAAGCTTTCTTT. Protein: CASSLAVGGNTEAFF.

This clonotype is classed as medium-sized. The chain combines TRBV15 with TRBJ2-1, with D tentatively TRBD2 (5 bases). The CDR3 loop spans 13 amino acids. Germline V gene lookup returns CDR1 LNHNV and CDR2 YYDKDF (reference sequence). Trimming took 2 bases from V and 15 from J, leaving 17 bases between them. The CDR3, as DNA: TGTGCCACCAGCAGACGGGAAATGGGTAAGAGGTTCTTC. Protein: CATSRREMGKRFF.

There are a few counts of this clonotype. The V call is TRBV5-6, the J call TRBJ1-1, with D maybe TRBD1 (6 bases). Germline CDR1 is SGHDT and CDR2 is YYEEEE. This CDR3 has 13 amino acids. V was shortened by 4 bases and J by 4 bases, with 11 bases between the two germline ends. The chain's CDR3 is CASSARGGTEAFF. CDR3 nucleotides: TGTGCCAGCAGCGCCAGGGGAGGCACTGAAGCTTTCTTT.

The table lists this clonotype with many counts. The genes are TRBV20-1 and TRBJ2-7; TRBD2 aligns across 12 bases. The CDR3 covers 15 residues. Looked up from germline, CDR1 is DFQATT and CDR2 is SNEGSKA (reference sequence). The V segment lost 2 bases and the J segment 0 bases; nucleotides outside the gene matches: 2. The DNA of the CDR3 is TGCAGTGCTAGAAAGACTAGCGGGAGCTCCTACGAGCAGTACTTC. Its protein is CSARKTSGSSYEQYF.

V and J are TRBV19 and TRBJ1-1; tentative D call: TRBD1 (5 bases). The ends were cut back, 4 bases at V and 8 bases at J, with 20 bases in the middle. The CDR3 loop spans 15 amino acids. In germline, CDR1 is LNHDA, CDR2 SQIVND (reference sequence). As DNA, the CDR3 is TGTGCCAGTAGTAGCCCCGGGACCTTAAGAAAAGAAGCTTTCTTT. It codes for CASSSPGTLRKEAFF.

This clonotype has ten or more counts. V and J are TRBV2 and TRBJ1-1; D ambiguous. There are 15 residues in the CDR3. The V gene lost 7 bases and the J gene lost 3 bases, with 18 bases spanning the gap. Germline V gene sequence: CDR1 SNHLY, CDR2 FYNNEI. Here the CDR3 DNA reads TGTGCCAGCAAGGGTAGGGTCTCACCGTACACTGAAGCTTTCTTT. It yields the protein CASKGRVSPYTEAFF. Full variable domain (rest looked up from reference TRBV2 and TRBJ1-1): EPEVTQTPSHQVTQMGQEVILRCVPISNHLYFYWYRQILGQKVEFLVSFYNNEISEKSEIFDDQFSVERPDGSNFTLKIRSTKLEDSAMYFCASKGRVSPYTEAFFGQGTRLTVV.

The sample holds many counts of this clonotype. The rearrangement links TRBV28 to TRBJ1-6; 9 bases align to TRBD1. This CDR3 is 14 amino acids long. In germline, CDR1 is MDHEN, CDR2 SYDVKM. V gave up 6 bases and J gave up 7 bases; unmatched junction bases: 4. CDR3 loop: CASRGTGKNSPLHF. Written as DNA, the CDR3 is TGTGCCAGCAGAGGGACAGGGAAAAATTCACCCCTCCACTTT. Supplemented by reference TRBV28 and TRBJ1-6, the full variable domain reads DVKVTQSSRYLVKRTGEKVFLECVQDMDHENMFWYRQDPGLGLRLIYFSYDVKMKEKGDIPEGYSVSREKKERFSLILESASTNQTSMYLCASRGTGKNSPLHFGNGTRLTVT.

This clonotype was recorded many times. The chain joins TRBV29-1 to TRBJ2-3; TRBD2 is a possible D gene (6 bases). V lost 6 bases and J 2 bases, leaving 18 bases between the germline ends. The CDR3 runs 15 residues. Germline V gene lookup returns CDR1 SQVTM and CDR2 ANQGSEA. The CDR3 DNA follows: TGCAGCGTCCTCGTGGGGACTGGGAACACAGATACGCAGTATTTT. Translating gives CSVLVGTGNTDTQYF.

This clonotype has a count of ten or more. The rearrangement uses TRBV2 and TRBJ2-1; D is unclear. Germline assignment: CDR1 SNHLY and CDR2 FYNNEI. Trimming took 3 bases from V and 1 from J, leaving 13 bases between them. The CDR3 spans 16 residues. In nucleotides, the CDR3 is TGTGCCAGCAGTGAGACCATTCTGGCTTCCTACAATGAGCAGTTCTTC. It yields the protein CASSETILASYNEQFF.